Shown below are 32 T cell receptor beta chains from a single sample sequenced in a study of cytomegalovirus exposure and HLA in healthy donors. The PCR used 60 Vbeta and 13 Jbeta primers. The table came from immunoSEQ multiplex PCR; TCRdb's copy has only in-frame clones and leaves some out. Here the sample spans around 100,000 clones, 78% being singletons. The sequencing sample was made of PBMCs. All receptors come from a woman between 35 and 50 years old in good health and CMV-seropositive.

This sequence joins TRBV7-5 and TRBJ2-7; the D call TRBD2 from the table was never checked on the DNA. TRBV7-5 is given as a pseudogene. The CDR3 consists of 15 residues. The CDR3 region has the DNA TGTGCCAGAAGTTGGGACTCCCAGCGCTCCTACGAGCAGTACTTC. Its protein is CARSWDSQRSYEQYF.

The rearrangement joins TRBV21-1 to TRBJ2-5; TRBD2, the table's D call, lacks a check against the DNA. TRBV21-1 is flagged as a pseudogene. The CDR3 covers 17 residues. The CDR3 bases are TGTGCCAGCAGCCTGAAGGGACTCCTTATTTATCAAGAGACCCAGTACTTC. It is translated as CASSLKGLLIYQETQYF.

As for this clone: This specimen includes other DNA sequences encoding the same CDR3. This chain uses TRBV6-4 with TRBJ2-1; TRBD2 matches 9 bases. Trimming cost V 0 bases and J 3 bases; bases outside gene matches: 0. CDR1 is MRHNA, CDR2 SNTAGT, per germline. The CDR3 length is 15 residues. CDR3 sequence reads: CASSDSSGSYNEQFF. In nucleotides, the CDR3 is TGTGCCAGCAGTGACTCTAGCGGGAGCTACAATGAGCAGTTCTTC.

The V call is TRBV28, the J call TRBJ2-5, with TRBD1 matching over 8 bases. Unmatched junction bases numbered 7, after V lost 5 bases and J lost 5 bases. Germline V gene sequence: CDR1 MDHEN, CDR2 SYDVKM. The CDR3 runs 14 residues. The chain's CDR3 is CASSGRGRGETQYF. The CDR3 region has the DNA TGTGCCAGCAGTGGCAGGGGGCGAGGGGAGACCCAGTACTTC.

This chain connects TRBV6-4 to TRBJ1-5; D may be TRBD1 (6 bases). The CDR3 is 13 amino acids. CDR1 and CDR2 from the germline V gene are MRHNA and SNTAGT. The germline V and J ends were trimmed by 10 bases and 10 bases, with 20 bases remaining between them. The CDR3 sequence is CATTTNRACPQHF. The CDR3 region has the DNA TGTGCCACCACGACGAACAGGGCTTGTCCCCAGCATTTT.

This chain connects TRBV6-5 to TRBJ2-5, with TRBD2 as a possible D gene (6 bases). Trimming left V 2 bases short and J 4 bases short, with 11 bases between. The germline V gene encodes CDR1 MNHEY and CDR2 SVGAGI. The CDR3 is 14 residues long. CDR3 nucleotides: TGTGCCAGCAGTTACGGGCAGGGAGGAGAGACCCAGTACTTC. It codes for CASSYGQGGETQYF.

The count of this clone is one. V gene TRBV4-1 combines with J gene TRBJ1-3; D remains ambiguous. The CDR3 loop spans 15 amino acids. Trimming pared 8 bases from V and 4 bases from J, leaving 18 bases between. Germline V gives CDR1 MGHRA, CDR2 YSYEKL. CDR3 protein: CASRNLAGFGNTIYF. The CDR3 nucleotides read TGCGCCAGCCGAAACCTGGCGGGCTTCGGAAACACCATATATTTT.

The CDR3 DNA is TGTGCCAGCAGTGTCGACTGGGGGGTAGAGGCTTTCTTT. Translating it yields CASSVDWGVEAFF. The V gene is TRBV2, the J gene TRBJ1-1, with TRBD1 as a possible D gene (5 bases). This CDR3 is 13 amino acids long. Trimming took 4 bases from V and 11 from J, leaving 17 bases between them. Germline loops: CDR1 SNHLY, CDR2 FYNNEI.

The chain recombines TRBV6-6 with TRBJ1-2; the D gene is possibly TRBD1 (5 bases). The V end lost 10 bases, the J end lost 5 bases, and 23 bases lay between the germline ends. The V gene's germline CDR1 is MNHNY and CDR2 SVGAGI (reference sequence). The CDR3 runs to 15 residues. The CDR3, as DNA: TGTGCCACCTCTTCAGACAGCACAAGAATTTATGGCTACACCTTC. It is translated as CATSSDSTRIYGYTF.

The chain combines TRBV27 with TRBJ2-1, with no clear D. This CDR3 contains 9 residues. The germline V and J ends were trimmed by 7 bases and 10 bases, with 5 bases remaining between them. Per germline, CDR1 MNHEY and CDR2 SMNVEV (reference sequence). DNA of the CDR3: TGTGCCAGCACCCCAGAGCAGTTCTTC. This codes for CASTPEQFF.

The sample holds one count of this clone. This chain connects TRBV30 to TRBJ1-5; 7 positions match TRBD1. The CDR3 consists of 12 residues. Germline assignment: CDR1 GTSNPN and CDR2 SVGIG (reference sequence). The ends lost 8 bases at V and 1 base at J; junction bases unmatched: 2. The CDR3 DNA follows: TGTGCCGGGACAGCGAGCAATCAGCCCCAGCATTTT. Translation: CAGTASNQPQHF.

This chain joins TRBV9 and TRBJ2-1; D perhaps matches TRBD2 (5 bases). This CDR3 is 16 amino acids long. Germline V gene lookup returns CDR1 SGDLS and CDR2 YYNGEE. Trimming left V 4 bases short and J 2 bases short, with 16 bases between. The CDR3 region is CASSPWAAEPYNEQFF. The CDR3 nucleotides read TGTGCCAGCAGCCCCTGGGCAGCGGAGCCCTACAATGAGCAGTTCTTC.

Only one count was recorded for this clone. Compared with germline, one end of the junction differs, possibly owing to a read error. This chain connects TRBV7-7 to TRBJ2-5, with 8 bases aligning to TRBD2. The CDR3 covers 14 residues. The germline V gene encodes CDR1 SSHAT and CDR2 FNYEAQ (reference sequence). CDR3 region: CASSFHISGGTQYF. The CDR3 DNA is TGTGCTAGCAGCTTCCATATAAGCGGGGGGACCCAGTACTTC.

The chain couples TRBV19 to TRBJ2-6; 7 bases are shared with TRBD2. The CDR3 totals 17 residues. The V segment lost 5 bases and the J segment 1 base; nucleotides outside the gene matches: 8. Germline values: CDR1 LNHDA, CDR2 SQIVND (reference sequence). As DNA, the CDR3 is TGTGCCAGTAGTTTGGCTAGCGGAAAATCTGGGGCCAACGTCCTGACTTTC. The encoded protein is CASSLASGKSGANVLTF.

The V call is TRBV5-1, the J call TRBJ2-2; 8 nucleotides align to TRBD1. The CDR3 has 16 amino acids. Per the germline V gene, CDR1 is SGHRS and CDR2 is YFSETQ. Germline trimming cut 2 bases from V and 4 bases from J; bases unmatched to any gene: 7. The DNA of the CDR3 is TGCGCCAGCAGCTTTTCGGACAGGGCCGGCACCGGGGAGCTGTTTTTT. This sequence encodes CASSFSDRAGTGELFF.

This sequence joins TRBV5-6 and TRBJ1-5; unclear D gene. Trimming removed 4 bases at V and 0 bases at J, with 5 bases between. Germline V gene lookup returns CDR1 SGHDT and CDR2 YYEEEE. This CDR3 has 13 amino acids. For the CDR3, the DNA is TGTGCCAGCAGCCGTTATAGCAATCAGCCCCAGCATTTT. Its translation: CASSRYSNQPQHF.

The chain carries TRBV19 and TRBJ2-5; D might be TRBD1 (5 bases). This CDR3 region has 13 residues. The germline V and J ends were trimmed by 6 bases and 3 bases, with 11 bases remaining between them. The germline V gene has CDR1 LNHDA and CDR2 SQIVND (reference sequence). This CDR3 reads CASRLEGEETQYF. As DNA, the CDR3 is TGTGCCAGTAGGCTAGAAGGGGAAGAGACCCAGTACTTC.

The chain has TRBV13 and TRBJ2-7; 8 bases are shared with TRBD1. Germline lookup yields CDR1 PRHDT and CDR2 FYEKMQ (reference sequence). This CDR3 has 14 residues. Germline trimming cut 5 bases from V and 6 bases from J; bases unmatched to any gene: 9. The DNA for the CDR3 is TGTGCCAGCAGCCCGCGGGACAGGCGCCGCGAGCAGTACTTC. As protein: CASSPRDRRREQYF.

This clone was seen a handful of times. The chain combines TRBV28 with TRBJ1-1; 10 bases match TRBD1. The ends lost 5 bases at V and 3 bases at J; junction bases unmatched: 12. Per the germline V gene, CDR1 is MDHEN and CDR2 is SYDVKM. This CDR3 spans 17 amino acids. The CDR3 sequence: CASSPRGQGVGYTEAFF. The CDR3, as DNA: TGTGCCAGCAGTCCCCGCGGACAGGGGGTTGGGTACACTGAAGCTTTCTTT. The full variable domain, rest sourced from reference TRBV28 and TRBJ1-1, is DVKVTQSSRYLVKRTGEKVFLECVQDMDHENMFWYRQDPGLGLRLIYFSYDVKMKEKGDIPEGYSVSREKKERFSLILESASTNQTSMYLCASSPRGQGVGYTEAFFGQGTRLTVV.

This sequence joins TRBV7-9 and TRBJ1-4; D perhaps matches TRBD1 (5 bases). CDR1 is SEHNR and CDR2 is FQNEAQ in the germline V gene (reference sequence). The CDR3 runs to 16 residues. Trimming left V 2 bases short and J 3 bases short, with 13 bases between. CDR3: CASSLSGQGPNEKLFF. The CDR3 nucleotides read TGTGCCAGCAGCTTAAGTGGGCAGGGCCCTAATGAAAAACTGTTTTTT.

V gene TRBV27 combines with J gene TRBJ2-7; TRBD1 might be the D (5 bases). Germline V gene lookup returns CDR1 MNHEY and CDR2 SMNVEV (reference sequence). The CDR3 extends over 13 amino acids. Trimming took off 5 bases at V and 3 bases at J, with 11 bases between the two ends. The CDR3 bases are TGTGCCAGCAGTCAGGGTATCGGCTACGAGCAGTACTTC. It translates to CASSQGIGYEQYF.

The V and J genes are TRBV9 and TRBJ2-4, with 15 bases identical to TRBD2. Germline-derived CDR1 and CDR2 are SGDLS and YYNGEE. V trimming: 4 bases; J trimming: 0 bases; junction bases outside the gene matches: 11. The CDR3 spans 20 residues. In DNA, the CDR3 is TGTGCCAGCAGCCAGGGACTAGCGGGAGGCCCCTCGCTAGCCAAAAACATTCAGTACTTC. Translation: CASSQGLAGGPSLAKNIQYF.

The chain carries TRBV27 and TRBJ1-3; 9 nucleotides match TRBD1. CDR1 is MNHEY, CDR2 SMNVEV, per germline (reference sequence). This CDR3 contains 14 residues. V trimming: 6 bases; J trimming: 2 bases; junction bases outside the gene matches: 2. This chain's CDR3 is CASRTGGAGNTIYF. The CDR3, as DNA: TGTGCCAGCAGAACAGGGGGCGCTGGAAACACCATATATTTT.

This clone occurred a few times. The rearrangement uses TRBV18 and TRBJ2-5, with TRBD2 identical over 11 bases. Per the germline V gene, CDR1 is KGHSH and CDR2 is LQKENI. CDR3 length equals 15 residues. V dropped 3 bases and J dropped 3; count of bases not matched to a gene: 3. Here the CDR3 DNA reads TGTGCCAGCTCACCCAATAGCGGGAGGGAAGAGACCCAGTACTTC. Its translation is CASSPNSGREETQYF.

V is TRBV10-1 and J is TRBJ2-1; TRBD1 is a possible D gene (8 bases). The V end was cut by 6 bases, the J end by 3 bases, with 21 bases between. Germline CDR1 and CDR2: WNHNN and SYGVQD (reference sequence). The CDR3 is made up of 17 amino acids. The CDR3 DNA sequence: TGCGCCAGCAGAAACGATATGGACAGGGAGGGCTACAATGAGCAGTTCTTC. This encodes CASRNDMDREGYNEQFF.

The gene calls are TRBV19 and TRBJ2-1; 12 bases are a match to TRBD2. The CDR3 is made up of 17 amino acids. Germline CDR1 and CDR2: LNHDA and SQIVND (reference sequence). V shed 0 bases and J 4 bases; nucleotides not matched to a gene: 4. CDR3: CASSIDLAGGGYNEQFF. DNA of the CDR3: TGTGCCAGTAGTATAGACCTAGCGGGAGGGGGGTACAATGAGCAGTTCTTC.

The chain has TRBV2 and TRBJ2-2; unclear D gene. V was clipped by 7 bases and J by 6 bases, with 6 bases between them. The germline gives CDR1 SNHLY, CDR2 FYNNEI. This CDR3 contains 11 residues. In DNA form, the CDR3 reads TGTGCCAGCATCACAGCCGGGGAGCTGTTTTTT. This translates into CASITAGELFF.

The chain links TRBV12-5 to TRBJ2-1; 12 nucleotides match TRBD2. This CDR3 contains 14 residues. With V trimmed by 6 bases and J by 10 bases, 7 bases remained unmatched. Germline V gene sequence: CDR1 LGHNT, CDR2 FRNRAP. CDR3 protein: CASGPSGRVEEQFF. CDR3 DNA: TGTGCTAGTGGCCCTAGCGGGAGGGTCGAGGAGCAGTTCTTC.

This clone has just one count. The chain has TRBV7-9 and TRBJ2-7; TRBD1 might be the D (6 bases). This CDR3 has 15 amino acids. V dropped 1 base and J dropped 6 bases, with 16 bases sitting between them. Germline V gene sequence: CDR1 SEHNR, CDR2 FQNEAQ (reference sequence). The CDR3 DNA is TGTGCCAGCAGCTTAGTTCTTCCACAGGGTGGCGAGCAGTACTTC. This codes for CASSLVLPQGGEQYF. Drawing the rest from reference TRBV7-9 and TRBJ2-7, the complete variable domain is DTGVSQNPRHKITKRGQNVTFRCDPISEHNRLYWYRQTLGQGPEFLTYFQNEAQLEKSRLLSDRFSAERPKGSFSTLEIQRTEQGDSAMYLCASSLVLPQGGEQYFGPGTRLTVT.

The genes are TRBV7-8 and TRBJ1-2; 7 bases are a match to TRBD1. V lost 3 bases to trimming and J lost 9 bases; unmatched junction nucleotides: 13. CDR3 length: 15 residues. Germline CDR1 is SGHVS and CDR2 is FQNEAQ. In nucleotides, the CDR3 is TGTGCCAGCAGCTTCGCTCGGACAGGAACTAGAAGCTACACCTTC. Translated, it gives CASSFARTGTRSYTF.

The chain recombines TRBV6-1 with TRBJ2-5; weak D call: TRBD2 (6 bases). The CDR3 extends over 16 amino acids. V was shortened by 1 base and J by 5 bases, with 17 bases between the two germline ends. Germline CDR1 MNHNS, CDR2 SASEGT. The CDR3 sequence: CASSEVFAAGRETQYF. DNA of the CDR3: TGTGCCAGCAGTGAAGTTTTCGCGGCAGGGAGGGAGACCCAGTACTTC.

The chain is built from TRBV11-2 and TRBJ1-1; D is unresolved. The germline CDR1 and CDR2 sequences are SGHAT and FQNNGV. The V end lost 1 base, the J end lost 2 bases, and 11 bases lay between the germline ends. The CDR3 length is 15 residues. CDR3 loop: CASSLVGRSNTEAFF. The CDR3, as DNA: TGTGCCAGCAGCTTAGTTGGCAGGTCTAACACTGAAGCTTTCTTT.